This TCR beta chain was sequenced in a study of identical twins. The study's findings and limits: Sequences that were beta out-of-frame showed weaker excess twin sharing. Abundant cord blood beta clonotypes carried fewer insertions; memory repertoires showed none.

After template switching added a universal primer site, the resulting cDNA carried unique molecular identifiers. TCRdb reanalysed the 5' RACE reads using MiXCR and keeps one entry per CDR3 protein. The sample includes under 300,000 distinct CDR3 sequences, around 8% of them seen just once. In this sample, this clonotype turned up many times. Antigen specificity is unknown. This CDR3 is built from 14 residues. V gave up 4 bases and J gave up 6 bases, with 13 bases separating them. In germline, CDR1 is MDHEN, CDR2 SYDVKM. This same sample was also taken into another study, of yellow fever vaccine responses in identical twins.

Sequencing was performed on CD8+ T cells sorted from blood. The chain has TRBV28 and TRBJ2-1, with D possibly being TRBD2 (5 bases). The TCR sequence derives from a woman aged 18-29 years in good health. This chain's CDR3 is CASSSLLALNEQFF. In nucleotides, the CDR3 is TGTGCCAGCAGTTCCCTCCTAGCTCTCAATGAGCAGTTCTTC.